What follows is one T cell receptor beta chain and its context. No cognate antigen has been identified for it. Base qualities are missing; no much larger clone stands one base away. The data originate from a study of blood T cell repertoires in COVID-19 (dated by TCRdb to between 2020 and 2021). General notes on the study: Collaborator samples came from the United States, Italy and Spain and covered acute and convalescent phases of COVID-19. The prospective study material was composed of cDNA or gDNA derived from T cells, B-cell-depleted T cells, or PBMCs. Deeply sampled blood TCRbeta repertoires from subjects exposed to, actively infected with, or recovered from COVID-19 were included in the dataset. The repertoires were released in a freely available public database intended as a resource for research on the immune response to SARS-CoV-2. Samples came from the ongoing ImmuneRACE study (first 160 participants) plus 1,254 subjects from 6 global collaborators. Nearly every sample came with metadata listing a de-identified subject ID, COVID-19 status, age in years and sex. HLA class I and class II types, where available, came from metadata supplied by the sample provider rather than from assay-based typing. The paper's findings and limits, for the study overall: The amount of clinical and demographic metadata varied by source and participant and was provided uncurated.

V ends up 1 base short and J 3 bases short, with an unmatched junction base count of 7. Inclusive of the bounding cysteine and phenylalanine, the CDR3 is 17 residues long. The DNA shown is the 51-base CDR3, in frame from base 1. Sequences LGHNT (CDR1) and FRNRAP (CDR2) are obtained from the germline V gene. The immunoSEQ Assay, a bias-controlled multiplex PCR, was used to amplify TCRbeta CDR3 regions from genomic DNA. On the study's bioinformatics: Nucleated cell counts per sample were estimated from amplification of reference gene primers within the assay. Sequence reads were collapsed and filtered to measure the absolute abundance of every unique TCRbeta CDR3 rearrangement. For each sample, productive Simpson clonality was calculated by taking the square root of Simpson's diversity index across productive rearrangements. What TCRdb holds here is the immuneACCESS table cut down to in-frame rearrangements. Part of the clones is not present; checked against another copy, under half of the missing clones reflect an unresolved V gene, and the others are unexplained. V and J calls and clone size are as listed in that table; D and trimming were resolved from the DNA. This sample is represented by 200,000 to 300,000 clones; about nine tenths of them were singletons. The ten largest clonotypes hold around 2.6% of the sample.

Participants in the prospective study were aged about 18 to 89 years, lived in under 30 United States geographic areas, and enrolled through a virtual design. To assign participants to cohorts, the prospective study relied on clinical history that participants themselves reported in a screening survey and a study questionnaire. Each participant in the prospective study had whole blood, serum and a nasopharyngeal or oropharyngeal swab collected by mobile phlebotomists. Over a roughly two-month period, participants in the prospective study had the option of providing additional blood draws and questionnaires. Before DNA extraction, prospective study blood samples were shipped either frozen or at room temperature.

The chain links TRBV12-5 with TRBJ1-5, and 9 junction bases match TRBD1. Sequenced: PBMCs or T cells enriched from blood (not recorded which). The origin of this receptor is a woman in her twenties or thirties with acute COVID-19. The encoded CDR3 is CASGLGRTGDINQPQHF. The DNA sequence is given as TGTGCTAGTGGTTTGGGTCGGACAGGGGATATCAATCAGCCCCAGCATTTT.